Below are 24 T cell receptor beta chains sequenced from a single sample in a study of cytotoxic CD8 clonotypes in ibrutinib-treated CLL. Generated by immunoSEQ multiplex PCR, the TCRdb table keeps only in-frame clones and is missing some. The profile shows 140,000 to 150,000 clones, about 76% of them singletons. The sequences come from PBMCs, collected after 24 months of ibrutinib treatment. These TCRs come from a human donor with chronic lymphocytic leukemia.

This rearrangement joins TRBV10-3 to TRBJ2-6; D is undetermined. Trimming left V 2 bases short and J 2 bases short, with 7 bases between. Germline V gene sequence: CDR1 ENHRY, CDR2 SYGVKD. The CDR3 has 15 residues. DNA of the CDR3: TGTGCCATCAGTGAGCGGTCAGCTGGGGCCAACGTCCTGACTTTC. Translating it yields CAISERSAGANVLTF.

CDR3 region: CASSLGTGLYEQYF. CDR3 nucleotides: TGTGCCAGCAGCTTAGGGACAGGACTTTACGAGCAGTACTTC. This sequence joins TRBV7-2 and TRBJ2-7, with 7 bases matching TRBD1. The germline gives CDR1 SGHTA, CDR2 FQGNSA. The CDR3 has 14 amino acids. With 1 base clipped from V and 4 bases from J, the junction kept 4 bases outside the gene matches.

J is TRBJ1-1 and V is TRBV15; no reliable D call. The CDR3 runs to 14 residues. Germline values: CDR1 LNHNV, CDR2 YYDKDF (reference sequence). V lost 5 bases and J 6 bases, leaving 16 bases between the germline ends. Here the CDR3 reads CATSPRGGSAEAFF. CDR3 bases: TGTGCCACCAGCCCCCGCGGCGGGAGCGCTGAAGCTTTCTTT.

This clone was counted between two and nine times. Other DNA sequences in the sample encode the same CDR3. This chain joins TRBV30 and TRBJ1-1; D unclear. Germline V CDR1 and CDR2: GTSNPN, SVGIG (reference sequence). This CDR3 contains 11 residues. Deletions cut 3 bases from V and 5 bases from J, with 7 bases between. The CDR3 DNA reads TGTGCCTGGAGGGGGAATACTGAAGCTTTCTTT. Residues: CAWRGNTEAFF.

This chain joins TRBV28 and TRBJ2-7; D is unclear. Germline V gives CDR1 MDHEN, CDR2 SYDVKM. Trimming pared 11 bases from V and 2 bases from J, leaving 16 bases between. The CDR3 covers 13 residues. CDR3 in DNA: TGTGCCGTTAGGGCCAGTCAAACCTACGAGCAGTACTTC. Translated, it gives CAVRASQTYEQYF.

The chain links TRBV29-1 to TRBJ2-1; D call uncertain. Trimming shortened V by 1 base and J by 5 bases, and 9 bases separated the two germline ends. Germline CDR1 is SQVTM and CDR2 is ANQGSEA. The CDR3 has 13 residues. The CDR3 region is CSVEAWSNNEQFF. The CDR3 nucleotides read TGCAGCGTTGAAGCGTGGAGTAACAATGAGCAGTTCTTC.

Here the CDR3 reads CASSSGGVDEQYF. The CDR3 DNA is TGTGCCAGCAGCTCCGGGGGGGTCGACGAGCAGTACTTC. The genes are TRBV28 and TRBJ2-7; 8 bases align to TRBD2. CDR3 size: 13 residues. Trimming cost V 6 bases and J 5 bases; bases outside gene matches: 6. Germline V CDR1 and CDR2: MDHEN, SYDVKM.

This sequence joins TRBV18 and TRBJ2-7; 8 nucleotides agree with TRBD1. This CDR3 has 15 residues. Trimming took 2 bases from V and 7 from J; bases not matched to a gene: 10. Germline CDR1 is KGHSH and CDR2 is LQKENI. CDR3 DNA sequence: TGTGCCAGCTCACCAGGGACAGGAGGTCCGGCTGAGCAGTACTTC. Translation gives CASSPGTGGPAEQYF.

This clone was seen a handful of times. V usage is TRBV2 and J usage is TRBJ2-7; perhaps TRBD2 as D (5 bases). Germline V gives CDR1 SNHLY, CDR2 FYNNEI. V lost 8 bases and J lost 7, with 21 bases in between. The CDR3 has 14 amino acids. CDR3 region: CASLRVFPSGEQYF. The CDR3 DNA sequence: TGTGCCAGCTTACGAGTTTTCCCCTCGGGGGAGCAGTACTTC. The variable domain in full, completed from reference TRBV2 and TRBJ2-7, reads EPEVTQTPSHQVTQMGQEVILRCVPISNHLYFYWYRQILGQKVEFLVSFYNNEISEKSEIFDDQFSVERPDGSNFTLKIRSTKLEDSAMYFCASLRVFPSGEQYFGPGTRLTVT.

The chain links TRBV28 to TRBJ1-1; D uncertain. V gave up 3 bases and J gave up 0 bases, with 5 bases separating them. This CDR3 contains 13 residues. CDR1 is MDHEN, CDR2 SYDVKM, per germline. The CDR3 DNA reads as TGTGCCAGCAGTTTCTGGATGAACACTGAAGCTTTCTTT. Its translation: CASSFWMNTEAFF. Full variable domain (remainder filled in from reference TRBV28 and TRBJ1-1): DVKVTQSSRYLVKRTGEKVFLECVQDMDHENMFWYRQDPGLGLRLIYFSYDVKMKEKGDIPEGYSVSREKKERFSLILESASTNQTSMYLCASSFWMNTEAFFGQGTRLTVV.

The V gene is TRBV19, the J gene TRBJ2-2, with 8 bases aligning to TRBD2. With 0 bases clipped from V and 6 bases from J, the junction kept 6 bases outside the gene matches. Germline CDR1 reads LNHDA; CDR2 reads SQIVND (reference sequence). The CDR3 consists of 16 residues. CDR3 in amino acids: CASSIDARGGPGELFF. DNA for the CDR3: TGTGCCAGTAGTATAGATGCCCGGGGGGGCCCCGGGGAGCTGTTTTTT.

The chain has TRBV28 and TRBJ1-3; D may be TRBD1 (5 bases). Trimming took 8 bases from V and 2 from J, leaving 10 bases between them. CDR1 is MDHEN and CDR2 is SYDVKM in the germline V gene. CDR3 length equals 13 residues. The CDR3 nucleotides are TGTGCCAGCCTCGGGGGTCCTGGAAACACCATATATTTT. Translation gives CASLGGPGNTIYF.

The chain joins TRBV5-1 to TRBJ1-2; D possibly corresponds to TRBD1 (6 bases). Germline-derived CDR1 and CDR2 are SGHRS and YFSETQ. The CDR3 extends over 14 amino acids. Deletions cut 4 bases from V and 6 bases from J, with 16 bases between. CDR3 nucleotides: TGCGCCAGCAGCAGCTTGGAGCCAGGGGATGGCTACACCTTC. Encoded protein: CASSSLEPGDGYTF.

The V and J genes are TRBV7-8 and TRBJ2-2; TRBD2 aligns across 7 bases. The germline gives CDR1 SGHVS, CDR2 FQNEAQ. Trimming removed 3 bases from V and 5 bases from J; junction bases left unmatched: 6. The CDR3 contains 15 residues. DNA of the CDR3: TGTGCCAGCAGCTTCGGGCTAGCGGAAACCGGGGAGCTGTTTTTT. Its translation is CASSFGLAETGELFF.

This rearrangement joins TRBV30 to TRBJ1-5; D not resolved. The CDR3 has 12 amino acids. Trimming took 1 base from V and 6 from J, leaving 7 bases between them. The V gene's germline CDR1 is GTSNPN and CDR2 SVGIG (reference sequence). The CDR3 loop is CAWSAPGQPQHF. The CDR3 DNA reads TGTGCCTGGAGTGCCCCGGGTCAGCCCCAGCATTTT.

The rearrangement joins TRBV5-1 to TRBJ2-5; D gene ambiguous. Trimming shortened V by 0 bases and J by 0 bases, and 9 bases separated the two germline ends. The germline V gene has CDR1 SGHRS and CDR2 YFSETQ. The length of the CDR3 is 15 residues. The CDR3 sequence is CASSLEQTYQETQYF. CDR3 bases: TGCGCCAGCAGCTTGGAGCAGACGTACCAAGAGACCCAGTACTTC.

The chain employs TRBV7-2 and TRBJ2-7; TRBD2 matches 8 bases. Germline CDR1 SGHTA, CDR2 FQGNSA. The CDR3 contains 15 residues. The V gene end was trimmed by 5 bases and the J gene end by 6 bases; junction bases not matched to a gene: 12. DNA of the CDR3: TGTGCCAGCAGCCTTACCGGGACTAGGGTCTCCGAGCAGTACTTC. Translation gives CASSLTGTRVSEQYF.

The chain has TRBV6-5 and TRBJ1-4; D is undetermined. V was trimmed by 6 bases and J by 8 bases, leaving 16 bases between them. Germline V CDR1 and CDR2: MNHEY, SVGAGI. This CDR3 region has 14 residues. CDR3 in DNA: TGTGCCAGCAGCCGCACATGGATGAAGGAAAAACTGTTTTTT. Encoded protein: CASSRTWMKEKLFF.

CDR3 coding DNA: TGTGCCAGCAGTTTTTGGGCAGGGCAGAACACTGAAGCTTTCTTT. Its translation is CASSFWAGQNTEAFF. This chain connects TRBV28 to TRBJ1-1, with a possible D match to TRBD1 (5 bases). The CDR3 has 15 amino acids. Between the trimmed V and J ends, which lost 3 bases and 1 base, there was a span of 12 bases. Per germline, CDR1 MDHEN and CDR2 SYDVKM.

This clone showed up just once. This sequence joins TRBV6-6 and TRBJ1-5, with D possibly being TRBD1 (5 bases). Trimming removed 2 bases at V and 8 bases at J, with 13 bases between. Germline CDR1 and CDR2: MNHNY and SVGAGI (reference sequence). There are 14 residues in the CDR3. The CDR3, as DNA: TGTGCCAGCAGTTACGTCCCGGGACCCAAGCCCCAGCATTTT. Amino acid sequence: CASSYVPGPKPQHF.

The chain uses TRBV7-3 and TRBJ2-1; 10 nucleotides match TRBD2. V lost 5 bases and J lost 6; bases outside the gene matches: 7. CDR1 SGHTA and CDR2 FQGTGA come from the germline V gene. There are 15 residues in the CDR3. CDR3 sequence reads: CASSQGGLASNEQFF. The CDR3 nucleotides are TGTGCCAGCAGCCAAGGGGGACTAGCGTCCAATGAGCAGTTCTTC.

This clone was observed at least ten times. V gene TRBV7-2 combines with J gene TRBJ2-2, with 10 nucleotides matching TRBD2. This CDR3 comprises 16 residues. Trimming removed 6 bases from V and 1 base from J; junction bases left unmatched: 5. CDR1 is SGHTA and CDR2 is FQGNSA in the germline V gene. CDR3 coding DNA: TGTGCCAGCAGATCAAGACTAGCGGGGAACACCGGGGAGCTGTTTTTT. Translated, it gives CASRSRLAGNTGELFF.

This sequence joins TRBV6-6 and TRBJ2-3, with D hard to call. Per the germline V gene, CDR1 is MNHNY and CDR2 is SVGAGI (reference sequence). The CDR3 contains 12 residues. Trimming removed 6 bases at V and 6 bases at J, with 10 bases between. CDR3 sequence: CASSSRPDTQYF. The CDR3 DNA reads as TGTGCCAGCAGCTCCCGACCCGATACGCAGTATTTT.

In its sample, this clone was seen a few times. V and J are TRBV27 and TRBJ2-2; no clear D gene. V was shortened by 6 bases and J by 1 base, with 9 bases between the two germline ends. This CDR3 region has 14 residues. The germline CDR1 and CDR2 sequences are MNHEY and SMNVEV (reference sequence). The CDR3 here is CASRPPKNTGELFF. The CDR3 nucleotides read TGTGCCAGCAGACCCCCCAAGAACACCGGGGAGCTGTTTTTT.